The 20 T cell receptor beta chains below all came from one sample that was sequenced in a study of CD8 T cells in ankylosing spondylitis (dated by TCRdb to the late 2010s). The library was produced with 5' RACE. TCRdb names Illumina HiSeq 2500 as the instrument used. The public reads were reanalyzed by TCRdb: fastp trimming at Q25, MiXCR alignment, in-frame beta chains only. A single entry per CDR3 protein holds the most common genes and DNA from its merged rows. The sample table contains about 300,000 distinct CDR3 sequences; only one count was recorded for under 14% of them. The ten largest clones represent around 8.4% of the sample. The sequenced sample was blood, either unsorted or a sorted T cell fraction (not recorded which). These receptors all stem from a female donor with ankylosing spondylitis or in good health (not recorded which).

The sample holds one count of this clonotype. The final CDR3 position lacks the conserved phenylalanine or tryptophan, pointing to a likely read error. J is TRBJ2-3 and V is TRBV12-3 or TRBV12-4; a possible D gene is TRBD2 (6 bases). The CDR3 contains 15 residues. The CDR3 sequence is CASRPRGYSTHTQYS. In DNA, the CDR3 is TGTGCCAGCAGGCCTCGGGGGTACAGCACACATACGCAGTATTCT.

This clonotype has ten or more counts. The chain combines TRBV5-1 with TRBJ2-1; perhaps TRBD2 as D (6 bases). The CDR3 extends over 12 amino acids. CDR1 and CDR2 (germline): SGHRS, YFSETQ. Trimming left V 2 bases short and J 9 bases short, with 9 bases between. CDR3: CASSFGEAEQFF. The CDR3 bases are TGCGCCAGCAGCTTCGGGGAGGCTGAGCAGTTCTTC.

The CDR3 protein is CASSETVNYGYTF. In DNA, the CDR3 is TGCGCCAGCAGCGAGACAGTAAACTATGGCTACACCTTC. The chain combines TRBV5-1 with TRBJ1-2, with TRBD1 as a possible D gene (5 bases). V was trimmed by 4 bases and J by 2 bases, leaving 9 bases between them. This CDR3 has 13 amino acids. In germline, CDR1 is SGHRS, CDR2 YFSETQ.

In this sample, this clonotype turned up many times. The chain is built from TRBV20-1 and TRBJ2-2; a weak D match, TRBD2 (6 bases). The CDR3 contains 14 residues. Germline-derived CDR1 and CDR2 are DFQATT and SNEGSKA (reference sequence). The CDR3: CTPLRRENTGELFF. The CDR3 region has the DNA TGCACCCCCCTGAGGCGGGAGAACACCGGGGAGCTGTTTTTT.

The chain has TRBV7-9 and TRBJ2-7, with 8 positions matching TRBD1. From germline, CDR1 is SEHNR and CDR2 FQNEAQ (reference sequence). The V segment lost 5 bases and the J segment 9 bases; nucleotides outside the gene matches: 12. This CDR3 has 14 amino acids. CDR3 sequence: CASSLVDREFGQYF. CDR3 coding DNA: TGTGCCAGCAGCCTGGTGGACAGGGAGTTCGGGCAGTACTTC.

V usage is TRBV2 and J usage is TRBJ2-5; 10 nucleotides agree with TRBD2. This CDR3 has 13 amino acids. Unmatched junction bases numbered 4, after V lost 7 bases and J lost 5 bases. Germline loops: CDR1 SNHLY, CDR2 FYNNEI. In DNA form, the CDR3 reads TGTGCCAGCACCAGCGGGAGGGCGGAGACCCAGTACTTC. Amino acids: CASTSGRAETQYF.

The sample holds a few counts of this clonotype. This chain links TRBV18 with TRBJ2-2; D unresolved. The CDR3 totals 18 residues. Germline V CDR1 and CDR2: KGHSH, LQKENI. Trimming pared 3 bases from V and 3 bases from J, leaving 20 bases between. Written as DNA, the CDR3 is TGTGCCAGCTCACCTCTCCGTCCAATTGAAGGGCACACCGGGGAGCTGTTTTTT. Translated: CASSPLRPIEGHTGELFF. Full variable domain (rest looked up from reference TRBV18 and TRBJ2-2): NAGVMQNPRHLVRRRGQEARLRCSPMKGHSHVYWYRQLPEEGLKFMVYLQKENIIDESGMPKERFSAEFPKEGPSILRIQQVVRGDSAAYFCASSPLRPIEGHTGELFFGEGSRLTVL.

This clonotype was seen ten or more times. V is TRBV6-6 and J is TRBJ2-5; D remains unclear. CDR3 length: 13 residues. Looked up from germline, CDR1 is MNHNY and CDR2 is SVGAGI (reference sequence). Trimming pared 0 bases from V and 5 bases from J, leaving 7 bases between. This chain's CDR3 is CASSYSLRETQYF. CDR3 bases: TGTGCCAGCAGTTACTCCCTTCGGGAGACCCAGTACTTC.

This clonotype was seen ten or more times. This rearrangement joins TRBV6-5 to TRBJ2-1; D gene unclear. V dropped 0 bases and J dropped 4 bases, with 7 bases sitting between them. The germline CDR1 and CDR2 sequences are MNHEY and SVGAGI. This CDR3 region has 14 residues. The CDR3 is CASSYSPQYNEQFF. The CDR3 nucleotides read TGTGCCAGCAGTTACTCCCCCCAATACAATGAGCAGTTCTTC.

This clonotype was recorded at least ten times. V gene TRBV5-1 combines with J gene TRBJ2-7, with TRBD1 matching 7 bases. The CDR3 length is 17 residues. Germline CDR1 and CDR2: SGHRS and YFSETQ. Trimming took 0 bases from V and 2 from J; bases not matched to a gene: 11. The CDR3 loop reads CASSLAVGGANTYEQYF. CDR3 nucleotides: TGCGCCAGCAGCTTGGCCGTAGGGGGCGCGAACACCTACGAGCAGTACTTC.

This clonotype was recorded at least ten times. This rearrangement joins TRBV5-5 to TRBJ1-2; 7 bases agree with TRBD1. Germline assignment: CDR1 SGHKS and CDR2 YYEKEE (reference sequence). This CDR3 comprises 13 residues. V trimming: 5 bases; J trimming: 4 bases; junction bases outside the gene matches: 5. CDR3 loop: CASSVDRAYGYTF. CDR3 nucleotide sequence: TGTGCCAGCAGTGTCGACAGGGCCTATGGCTACACCTTC.

This clonotype has at least ten counts. The V and J genes are TRBV29-1 and TRBJ2-7; 9 bases are shared with TRBD1. The CDR3 totals 13 residues. Trimming cost V 6 bases and J 3 bases; bases outside gene matches: 6. Germline-derived CDR1 and CDR2 are SQVTM and ANQGSEA. CDR3 coding DNA: TGCAGCGTCGCGTACAGGGGGCTCTACGAGCAGTACTTC. It specifies CSVAYRGLYEQYF.

This clonotype was detected a few times. The rearrangement uses TRBV28 and TRBJ1-6, with no clear D. V dropped 1 base and J dropped 6 bases, with 13 bases sitting between them. Germline V gene data show CDR1 as MDHEN and CDR2 as SYDVKM. The CDR3 consists of 16 residues. For the CDR3, the DNA is TGTGCCAGCAGTTTATATTCTCACCTTTCTAATTCACCCCTCCACTTT. It specifies CASSLYSHLSNSPLHF.

The chain carries TRBV24-1 and TRBJ2-7; 7 nucleotides match TRBD1. Germline CDR1 KGHDR, CDR2 SFDVKD. V dropped 4 bases and J dropped 1; count of bases not matched to a gene: 3. This CDR3 is built from 14 residues. This CDR3 reads CATSETGRSYEQYF. The DNA for the CDR3 is TGTGCCACCAGTGAGACAGGGAGATCCTACGAGCAGTACTTC.

This clonotype was counted only a few times. A much more abundant neighbour one base away suggests this may be a read error. This chain links TRBV20-1 with TRBJ2-3; 13 bases agree with TRBD2. Germline lookup yields CDR1 DFQATT and CDR2 SNEGSKA (reference sequence). The CDR3 is 17 residues long. CDR3 nucleotide sequence: TGCTGTGCTAGTTCTCCTGGACTAGCGGGGGCCACAGATACGCAGTATTTT. The encoded protein is CCASSPGLAGATDTQYF.

This clonotype was seen many times. The chain couples TRBV20-1 to TRBJ1-6, with D possibly TRBD1 on 5 matching bases. V was shortened by 3 bases and J by 6 bases, with 18 bases between the two germline ends. The CDR3 spans 16 residues. The germline CDR1 and CDR2 sequences are DFQATT and SNEGSKA (reference sequence). The CDR3 region is CSASLNGAGGNSPLHF. The CDR3 DNA reads TGCAGTGCTAGCCTAAATGGGGCTGGCGGTAATTCACCCCTCCACTTT.

The table lists this clonotype with a few counts. This chain uses TRBV19 with TRBJ2-7; 7 positions match TRBD2. V lost 7 bases, J lost 5 bases, and 8 bases stayed unmatched. CDR3 length: 13 amino acids. The germline V gene has CDR1 LNHDA and CDR2 SQIVND (reference sequence). The CDR3, as DNA: TGTGCCAGTACCGCTACACGGGGGGACGAGCAGTACTTC. Translation gives CASTATRGDEQYF.

This chain uses TRBV23-1 with TRBJ2-7; D not certain. TRBV23-1 is recorded as an ORF, its role being uncertain. This CDR3 region has 14 residues. V lost 2 bases and J lost 0, with 8 bases in between. CDR3 DNA sequence: TGCGCCAGCAGTCAAGGGCAGAGCTCCTACGAGCAGTACTTC. Protein product: CASSQGQSSYEQYF.

Ten or more counts support this clonotype. Germline is not matched at one junction end, which may reflect a read error. V and J are TRBV12-3 or TRBV12-4 and TRBJ1-1; no definite D call. The CDR3 covers 14 residues. The CDR3 region has the DNA TGCGCCAGCAGCTTGGGCAGCCTAAACACTGAAGCTTTCTTT. As protein: CASSLGSLNTEAFF.

Note on this clonotype: A much larger clone differs from this one at a single base, so this may be a read error. The rearrangement uses TRBV2 and TRBJ2-7; D unclear. CDR1 and CDR2 (germline): SNHLY, FYNNEI. This CDR3 has 14 amino acids. CDR3 loop: CTSSVTASSYEQYF. CDR3 coding DNA: TGTACCAGCAGTGTGACCGCTAGCTCCTACGAGCAGTACTTC.